This T cell receptor (beta chain) was obtained from a study of T-cell memory formation after mild COVID-19. This clonotype was picked up many times. The CDR3 is 15 residues long. Losses at the gene ends were 5 bases for V and 1 base for J; bases not matched to a gene: 3. From germline, CDR1 is SGHTA and CDR2 FQGTGA. From the 5' RACE reads, TCRdb called clonotypes with MiXCR, one entry per CDR3 protein. The sample shows roughly 40,000 distinct CDR3 sequences, approximately 7% of them seen only once. This receptor was taken from an adult who had mild COVID-19 (a few samples of this study predate the infection). Cell type and time point are not known. Sample: PBMCs or a T cell subset sorted from them (not recorded which). V and J are TRBV7-3 and TRBJ2-1; 9 bases are a match to TRBD2. The CDR3 sequence is CASSGGRGSYNEQFF. CDR3 bases: TGTGCCAGCAGCGGCGGGAGGGGGTCCTACAATGAGCAGTTCTTC.